Below are 32 T cell receptor beta chains sequenced from a single sample in a study of vaccination and CD4 T cells after COVID-19. Treatment reported: approximately nine-day PBMC culture with coronavirus spike peptide pools or control peptides (ViraFEST assay). Scientists ran DNA taken from cultured CD4+ T cells through the Oncomine TCR Beta short-read assay for sequencing. In TCRdb, the PCR reads were re-called with MiXCR into one record per CDR3 protein. This table holds approximately 15,000 distinct CDR3 sequences, around half found once. Their recognized antigens are unknown. The source was CD4+ T cells from blood, cultured in vitro, collected before SARS-CoV-2 vaccination. These receptor sequences come from a human donor who had recovered from COVID-19.

The CDR3 loop is CSARGRTGYNEQFF. For the CDR3, the DNA is TGCAGTGCTAGAGGACGGACAGGGTACAATGAGCAGTTCTTC. The chain employs TRBV20-1 and TRBJ2-1; 8 bases fit TRBD1. The CDR3 spans 14 residues. Losses at the gene ends were 1 base for V and 4 bases for J; bases not matched to a gene: 3. Germline V CDR1 and CDR2: DFQATT, SNEGSKA (reference sequence).

This sequence joins TRBV20-1 and TRBJ2-7; 13 bases are shared with TRBD2. Per the germline V gene, CDR1 is DFQATT and CDR2 is SNEGSKA (reference sequence). The CDR3 has 13 amino acids. With 6 bases clipped from V and 5 bases from J, the junction kept 4 bases outside the gene matches. The CDR3 nucleotides are TGCAGTGCAGCCGGGACTAGCGGGGACGAGCAGTACTTC. Protein product: CSAAGTSGDEQYF.

This clonotype has more than one count but fewer than ten. This chain uses TRBV20-1 with TRBJ2-7, with 7 bases lining up with TRBD1. Trimming took 5 bases from V and 2 from J; bases not matched to a gene: 12. In germline, CDR1 is DFQATT, CDR2 SNEGSKA (reference sequence). This CDR3 contains 15 residues. CDR3 DNA: TGCAGTGCTTTCCCGGGACAGCGTACGACCTACGAGCAGTACTTC. Translating it yields CSAFPGQRTTYEQYF.

The chain is built from TRBV20-1 and TRBJ2-5; D possibly corresponds to TRBD2 (7 bases). The V gene's germline CDR1 is DFQATT and CDR2 SNEGSKA (reference sequence). The V and J ends lost 5 bases and 5 bases respectively, with 18 bases between them. This CDR3 has 14 residues. CDR3 bases: TGCAGTGCTCAACGGGGGGCGCGGGAGGAGACCCAGTACTTC. It specifies CSAQRGAREETQYF.

By proportion, this clonotype is medium-sized. The chain links TRBV6-4 to TRBJ2-3; 7 nucleotides agree with TRBD2. Germline CDR1 and CDR2: MRHNA and SNTAGT. With V trimmed by 3 bases and J by 6 bases, 6 bases remained unmatched. CDR3 length: 14 amino acids. DNA for the CDR3: TGTGCCAGCAGTGAAGGTAGCGGGTCGGATACGCAGTATTTT. Residues: CASSEGSGSDTQYF.

The J gene is TRBJ2-1, the V gene TRBV20-1; D not resolved. The DNA matches TRBJ2-7 better at its end, which makes the J call doubtful. This CDR3 contains 15 residues. Looked up from germline, CDR1 is DFQATT and CDR2 is SNEGSKA (reference sequence). CDR3: CSALLGLANTYEQYF. The CDR3 coding sequence is TGCAGTGCTCTCCTGGGGTTGGCTAATACCTACGAGCAGTACTTC.

The chain joins TRBV7-9 to TRBJ2-7, with D maybe TRBD2 (5 bases). The V end lost 7 bases, the J end lost 5 bases, and 18 bases lay between the germline ends. This CDR3 is 14 amino acids long. CDR1 and CDR2 (germline): SEHNR, FQNEAQ (reference sequence). CDR3 DNA sequence: TGTGCCAGCACGAAAGGGCCCTCCGGGGACGAGCAGTACTTC. This encodes CASTKGPSGDEQYF.

CDR3 nucleotide sequence: TGTGCCAGCAGTGAGGCTAGCGGGTACAATGAGCAGTTCTTC. Its translation: CASSEASGYNEQFF. The chain has TRBV6-4 and TRBJ2-1, with 8 bases that match TRBD2. CDR3 length: 14 amino acids. The germline V gene has CDR1 MRHNA and CDR2 SNTAGT. V lost 3 bases to trimming and J lost 4 bases; unmatched junction nucleotides: 2.

The rearrangement uses TRBV27 and TRBJ1-5; no reliable D call. V was pared by 6 bases and J by 2 bases, with 14 bases between. This CDR3 region has 15 residues. CDR1 is MNHEY and CDR2 is SMNVEV in the germline V gene (reference sequence). The CDR3, as DNA: TGTGCCAGCAGCGAACAGATGTCTGGCAATCAGCCCCAGCATTTT. It codes for CASSEQMSGNQPQHF.

The CDR3 sequence is CATSRVNYGYTF. The CDR3 nucleotides are TGTGCCACCAGCAGAGTTAACTATGGCTACACCTTC. J is TRBJ1-2 and V is TRBV15; no clear D. Deletions cut 1 base from V and 1 base from J, with 1 base between. The CDR3 runs 12 residues. Germline values: CDR1 LNHNV, CDR2 YYDKDF (reference sequence).

The rearrangement uses TRBV12-5 and TRBJ2-1, with unresolved D. V lost 6 bases and J 3 bases, leaving 3 bases between the germline ends. The CDR3 is 11 amino acids. Germline values: CDR1 LGHNT, CDR2 FRNRAP. The CDR3 sequence: CASGNYNEQFF. The CDR3 nucleotides read TGTGCTAGTGGGAACTACAATGAGCAGTTCTTC.

The chain combines TRBV20-1 with TRBJ2-1, with TRBD2 matching over 13 bases. CDR1 is DFQATT and CDR2 is SNEGSKA in the germline V gene (reference sequence). The CDR3 runs to 20 residues. V lost 5 bases to trimming and J lost 7 bases; unmatched junction nucleotides: 23. CDR3 coding DNA: TGCAGTGCTTCCCGCCAGCTACTAGCGGGAGGGGAGGTGTGGTTGAATGAGCAGTTCTTC. Translated, it gives CSASRQLLAGGEVWLNEQFF.

The chain joins TRBV2 to TRBJ2-7; TRBD2 might be the D (6 bases). There are 14 residues in the CDR3. The germline CDR1 and CDR2 sequences are SNHLY and FYNNEI. Trimming took 6 bases from V and 2 from J, leaving 14 bases between them. The CDR3 coding sequence is TGTGCCAGCAGGAACACGGGCGGGGCCTACGAGCAGTACTTC. Protein product: CASRNTGGAYEQYF.

This clonotype was seen only a few times. The rearrangement links TRBV4-2 to TRBJ1-5; 7 positions agree with TRBD1. The CDR3 covers 15 residues. V was clipped by 7 bases and J by 4 bases; unmatched bases: 10. Germline loops: CDR1 LGHNA, CDR2 YNFKEQ. Written as DNA, the CDR3 is TGTGCCAGCACCCCCGCCGCGACAGGGAATCAGCCCCAGCATTTT. Translating it yields CASTPAATGNQPQHF.

The CDR3 sequence: CASSSTGQTKGYTF. The CDR3 nucleotides read TGTGCCAGCAGCTCGACAGGGCAGACCAAGGGCTACACCTTC. The rearrangement joins TRBV2 to TRBJ1-2; TRBD1 matches at 7 bases. The V gene's germline CDR1 is SNHLY and CDR2 FYNNEI. CDR3 size: 14 residues. With V trimmed by 6 bases and J by 8 bases, 12 bases remained unmatched.

V is TRBV6-2 or TRBV6-3 and J is TRBJ1-2, with TRBD1 identical over 7 bases. In germline, CDR1 is MNHEY, CDR2 SVGEGT. The CDR3 sequence is 16 residues long. V lost 2 bases and J lost 0; bases outside the gene matches: 6. The CDR3 bases are TGTGCCAGCAGTTACCGAGCGACAGGGACTAACTATGGCTACACCTTC. Translated: CASSYRATGTNYGYTF.

Here the CDR3 reads CAPNSTLGGSYNEQFF. Here the CDR3 DNA reads TGTGCCCCAAACTCTACACTGGGGGGCTCCTACAATGAGCAGTTCTTC. The V and J genes are TRBV10-3 and TRBJ2-1; D might be TRBD2 (6 bases). The CDR3 has 16 residues. Germline-derived CDR1 and CDR2 are ENHRY and SYGVKD. V lost 11 bases, J lost 0 bases, and 20 bases lay in between.

The genes are TRBV27 and TRBJ2-5, with D perhaps matching TRBD1 (6 bases). V gave up 8 bases and J gave up 3 bases, with 16 bases separating them. From germline, CDR1 is MNHEY and CDR2 SMNVEV (reference sequence). The CDR3 is 14 residues long. In DNA, the CDR3 is TGTGCCAGCCCCTGCACCCCAGGGGAAGAGACCCAGTACTTC. Residues: CASPCTPGEETQYF.

The chain joins TRBV24-1 to TRBJ2-5; a weak D match, TRBD2 (5 bases). V lost 2 bases and J lost 4, with 10 bases in between. The CDR3 is 14 residues long. The V gene's germline CDR1 is KGHDR and CDR2 SFDVKD. For the CDR3, the DNA is TGTGCCACCAGTGATTGGACGGGAACAGAGACCCAGTACTTC. This gives the protein CATSDWTGTETQYF.

The chain uses TRBV7-3 and TRBJ2-1, with D unresolved. The V gene's germline CDR1 is SGHTA and CDR2 FQGTGA. There are 14 residues in the CDR3. Trimming removed 4 bases at V and 7 bases at J, with 14 bases between. CDR3 sequence reads: CASSSPPIINEQFF. The CDR3 DNA reads TGTGCCAGCAGCTCCCCACCGATTATTAATGAGCAGTTCTTC.

This chain links TRBV15 with TRBJ1-2, with TRBD1 identical over 10 bases. The CDR3 spans 16 residues. Germline CDR1 reads LNHNV; CDR2 reads YYDKDF (reference sequence). The V gene end was trimmed by 4 bases and the J gene end by 4 bases; junction bases not matched to a gene: 9. CDR3 sequence reads: CATSIDRGPAIYGYTF. In DNA form, the CDR3 reads TGTGCCACCAGCATTGACAGGGGGCCCGCTATCTATGGCTACACCTTC.

This clonotype was recorded a few times. The rearrangement links TRBV5-1 to TRBJ2-3, with D perhaps TRBD1 (5 bases). The CDR3 is 13 amino acids. The ends were cut back, 5 bases at V and 2 bases at J, with 9 bases in the middle. Germline CDR1 is SGHRS and CDR2 is YFSETQ. CDR3 sequence (DNA): TGCGCCAGCAGGACAGAGATCACAGATACGCAGTATTTT. This codes for CASRTEITDTQYF.

The rearrangement joins TRBV20-1 to TRBJ2-7, with TRBD2 as a possible D gene (5 bases). CDR1 and CDR2 (germline): DFQATT, SNEGSKA (reference sequence). V was shortened by 5 bases and J by 3 bases, with 32 bases between the two germline ends. The CDR3 spans 19 residues. The CDR3 reads CSAPPPGKALALAYYEQYF. The CDR3 DNA is TGCAGTGCTCCCCCGCCGGGAAAAGCACTGGCGTTGGCCTACTACGAGCAGTACTTC.

The gene calls are TRBV20-1 and TRBJ2-3; D ambiguous. Trimming left V 0 bases short and J 7 bases short, with 11 bases between. CDR1 and CDR2 (germline): DFQATT, SNEGSKA (reference sequence). CDR3 length: 13 amino acids. The CDR3 bases are TGCAGTGCTAGAGATCAGACCCAATATACGCAGTATTTT. It is translated as CSARDQTQYTQYF.

V usage is TRBV7-9 and J usage is TRBJ1-2; 9 nucleotides match TRBD1. V lost 2 bases to trimming and J lost 6 bases; unmatched junction nucleotides: 7. Germline V gene sequence: CDR1 SEHNR, CDR2 FQNEAQ (reference sequence). The CDR3 has 15 amino acids. The CDR3 loop is CASSLWDRDSNGYTF. CDR3 DNA: TGTGCCAGCAGCTTATGGGACAGGGATTCGAATGGCTACACCTTC.

This clonotype has more than one count but fewer than ten. The chain employs TRBV6-5 and TRBJ1-5, with 7 bases matching TRBD1. V was pared by 2 bases and J by 5 bases, with 6 bases of the junction left unmatched. Germline V gene sequence: CDR1 MNHEY, CDR2 SVGAGI. The CDR3 totals 15 residues. The CDR3 loop is CASSYADRADQPQHF. CDR3 nucleotides: TGTGCCAGCAGTTACGCAGACAGGGCAGATCAGCCCCAGCATTTT.

The V and J genes are TRBV7-7 and TRBJ2-2, with TRBD1 matching over 7 bases. The V gene end was trimmed by 1 base and the J gene end by 0 bases; junction bases not matched to a gene: 5. The CDR3 extends over 17 amino acids. Germline-derived CDR1 and CDR2 are SSHAT and FNYEAQ (reference sequence). The CDR3 DNA reads TGTGCCAGCAGCTTAGACCGGGACAGCGCGAACACCGGGGAGCTGTTTTTT. Its translation is CASSLDRDSANTGELFF.

This chain links TRBV27 with TRBJ1-3; D not resolved. V lost 2 bases and J 0 bases, leaving 5 bases between the germline ends. This CDR3 has 14 residues. Germline assignment: CDR1 MNHEY and CDR2 SMNVEV (reference sequence). The CDR3 DNA reads TGTGCCAGCAGTTTACTGGCCTCTGGAAACACCATATATTTT. Translating it yields CASSLLASGNTIYF.

The chain couples TRBV18 to TRBJ1-2, with TRBD1 matching over 7 bases. Trimming took 2 bases from V and 4 from J; bases not matched to a gene: 4. The CDR3 has 14 residues. CDR1 KGHSH and CDR2 LQKENI come from the germline V gene. In DNA, the CDR3 is TGTGCCAGCTCACCAAGGGACAGTCGCTATGGCTACACCTTC. Translation: CASSPRDSRYGYTF.

V is TRBV28 and J is TRBJ1-1; D is perhaps TRBD1 (6 bases). This CDR3 has 16 residues. V gave up 7 bases and J gave up 4 bases, with 22 bases separating them. Germline V gene sequence: CDR1 MDHEN, CDR2 SYDVKM. The CDR3 sequence: CASITTGNVVTTEAFF. In DNA, the CDR3 is TGTGCCAGCATCACTACAGGGAACGTCGTTACCACTGAAGCTTTCTTT.

The chain links TRBV24-1 to TRBJ2-3; D is unresolved. The V gene lost 4 bases and the J gene lost 2 bases, with 9 bases spanning the gap. This CDR3 contains 14 residues. Germline-derived CDR1 and CDR2 are KGHDR and SFDVKD. This CDR3 reads CATSEGPYTDTQYF. Here the CDR3 DNA reads TGTGCCACCAGTGAAGGGCCGTACACAGATACGCAGTATTTT.

This clonotype was found a few times. This chain uses TRBV5-4 with TRBJ1-2, with a tentative D call TRBD1 (6 bases). V shed 3 bases and J shed 2 bases, with 11 bases lying between them. CDR1 and CDR2 (germline): SGHNT, YYREEE (reference sequence). This CDR3 has 14 amino acids. CDR3 bases: TGTGCCAGCAGCTCCCAAGGGGGGAACTATGGCTACACCTTC. Its translation: CASSSQGGNYGYTF.